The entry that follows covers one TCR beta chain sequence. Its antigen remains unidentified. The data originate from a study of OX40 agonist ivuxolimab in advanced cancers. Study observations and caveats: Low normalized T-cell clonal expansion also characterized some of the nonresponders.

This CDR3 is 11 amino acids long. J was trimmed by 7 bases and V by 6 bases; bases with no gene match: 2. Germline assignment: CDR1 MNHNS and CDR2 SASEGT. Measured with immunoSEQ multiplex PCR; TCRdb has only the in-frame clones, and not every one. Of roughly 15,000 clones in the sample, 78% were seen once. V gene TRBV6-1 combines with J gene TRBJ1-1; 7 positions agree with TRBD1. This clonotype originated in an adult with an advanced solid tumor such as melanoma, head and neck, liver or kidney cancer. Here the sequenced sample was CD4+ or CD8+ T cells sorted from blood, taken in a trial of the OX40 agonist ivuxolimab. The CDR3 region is CASRDRFEAFF. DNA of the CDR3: TGTGCCAGCAGGGACAGGTTTGAAGCTTTCTTT.